Reported below is one TCR beta chain. The data belong to a study of blood T cell repertoires in COVID-19. Study background: Nucleic acid was either cDNA or gDNA, and it came from T cells, B-cell-depleted T cells, or PBMCs.

Clones were read by immunoSEQ multiplex PCR, and TCRdb kept only the in-frame ones, dropping some. The table has fewer than 500,000 clones, roughly 90% seen once. Per germline, CDR1 MNHEY and CDR2 SVGAGI. Trimming at V came to 6 bases and at J to 9 bases, leaving 8 bases not matched to a gene. CDR3 length: 14 amino acids. This sequence joins TRBV6-5 and TRBJ1-4; the match to TRBD1 covers 9 bases. Sequenced input: peripheral blood. The sequence was obtained from a man between 18 and 35 years old with COVID-19, enrolled during active disease. As DNA, the CDR3 is TGTGCCAGCAGGCCGGGACAGGGAAGGCAAAAACTGTTTTTT. This translates into CASRPGQGRQKLFF.